This TCR beta chain is drawn from a study of tumour-infiltrating T cells in Burkitt lymphoma. Overall study context: All epidemiological Burkitt lymphoma subtypes were represented in the cohort.

The CDR3 is made up of 17 amino acids. Per germline, CDR1 LNHDA and CDR2 SQIVND (reference sequence). About this clone: Its target is unknown. At one of its ends the junction is not consistent with the germline gene, which may arise from a read error.

Assay: immunoSEQ multiplex PCR; the TCRdb copy retains only in-frame clones and omits some. The sample records around 2,500 clones, about 14% being singletons. Findings and limits, study-wide: Several public clonotypes recurred in numerous Burkitt lymphoma patients.

The chain combines TRBV19 with TRBJ2-2; D unresolved. The sequenced material came from tumor tissue. The sequence was obtained from a human donor with Burkitt lymphoma. CDR3 region: CASLQITQEGYTRELFF. CDR3 sequence (DNA): TGTGCCAGTCTACAGATCACCCAGGAAGGATACACCAGGGAGCTGTTTTTT.